This T cell receptor (beta chain) originates from a study of blood T cell repertoires in COVID-19. Across the study: From T cells, B-cell-depleted T cells, or PBMCs came the material, which was cDNA or gDNA.

TCRdb keeps only in-frame clones here, not all; method: immunoSEQ multiplex PCR. The data contain 200,000 to 300,000 clones, around four fifths of them singletons. CDR3 length: 13 amino acids. Germline CDR1 is LNHNV and CDR2 is YYDKDF (reference sequence). The V gene lost 0 bases and the J gene lost 14 bases, with 15 bases spanning the gap. The clonotype comes from a woman aged 55-70 years with active or convalescent COVID-19. The chain has TRBV15 and TRBJ2-3, with D possibly being TRBD2 (6 bases). Sequenced: peripheral blood. Here the CDR3 DNA reads TGTGCCACCAGCAGAGATCATAGCGGACTGCGGTATTTT. Its translation is CATSRDHSGLRYF.